Presented here are 24 T cell receptor beta chains from one specimen sequenced in a study of graft-versus-host responses after intestinal transplantation. The repertoire was sequenced with immunoSEQ multiplex PCR; TCRdb's copy has only in-frame clones and lacks some. The table records about 18,000 clones, 75% to 85% of them present only once. Graft tissue processing released intraepithelial and lamina propria lymphocytes. Sample: ileum tissue, taken about 80 weeks after intestinal transplantation. All receptors derive from a human patient who received an intestinal transplant, so some T cells may come from the graft donor.

The chain links TRBV27 to TRBJ1-2; a possible D gene is TRBD1 (5 bases). Deletions cut 0 bases from V and 7 bases from J, with 12 bases between. In germline, CDR1 is MNHEY, CDR2 SMNVEV (reference sequence). This CDR3 has 14 residues. The CDR3 nucleotides are TGTGCCAGCAGTTTATCGGTCAGGGCAGGTGGCTACACCTTC. This gives the protein CASSLSVRAGGYTF.

This clone was observed a single time. The chain employs TRBV10-1 and TRBJ2-2; D is possibly TRBD2 (5 bases). CDR3 size: 17 residues. Germline assignment: CDR1 WNHNN and CDR2 SYGVQD (reference sequence). Trimming cost V 1 base and J 5 bases, with 17 bases left between them. CDR3 in amino acids: CASSEWGTARDTGELFF. The DNA for the CDR3 is TGCGCCAGCAGTGAGTGGGGAACCGCCCGGGATACCGGGGAGCTGTTTTTT.

V and J are TRBV4-1 and TRBJ2-7, with D tentatively TRBD1 (7 bases). The CDR3 is 14 residues long. Germline V gene data show CDR1 as MGHRA and CDR2 as YSYEKL. Trimming removed 4 bases at V and 1 base at J, with 11 bases between. The CDR3 protein is CASSPGDRSYEQYF. CDR3 nucleotides: TGCGCCAGCAGCCCGGGGGACAGATCCTACGAGCAGTACTTC.

The chain combines TRBV7-2 with TRBJ2-5, with D unresolved. There are 14 residues in the CDR3. Germline V gene sequence: CDR1 SGHTA, CDR2 FQGNSA. Trimming left V 1 base short and J 5 bases short, with 11 bases between. CDR3 protein: CASSLGIGYETQYF. The CDR3 region has the DNA TGTGCCAGCAGCTTAGGGATAGGTTATGAGACCCAGTACTTC. The full variable domain, completed using reference TRBV7-2 and TRBJ2-5, is GAGVSQSPSNKVTEKGKDVELRCDPISGHTALYWYRQSLGQGLEFLIYFQGNSAPDKSGLPSDRFSAERTGGSVSTLTIQRTQQEDSAVYLCASSLGIGYETQYFGPGTRLLVL.

V usage is TRBV7-6 and J usage is TRBJ2-1, with 8 bases fitting TRBD2. The length of the CDR3 is 15 residues. Germline CDR1 and CDR2: SGHVS and FNYEAQ. V trimming: 5 bases; J trimming: 3 bases; junction bases outside the gene matches: 6. CDR3 residues: CASSPERGSYNEQFF. The CDR3 region has the DNA TGTGCCAGCAGCCCGGAGCGGGGGAGCTACAATGAGCAGTTCTTC.

The rearrangement links TRBV4-2 to TRBJ2-3; 7 nucleotides line up with TRBD1. V lost 4 bases and J lost 8; bases outside the gene matches: 27. The germline V gene encodes CDR1 LGHNA and CDR2 YNFKEQ. The CDR3 covers 20 residues. The CDR3 DNA sequence: TGTGCCAGCAGCCCTTCCGATGATTTCCCGGGCCTGGGCCCAGGGGGTACGCAGTATTTT. Encoded protein: CASSPSDDFPGLGPGGTQYF.

The V gene is TRBV11-2, the J gene TRBJ2-5; TRBD2 aligns across 7 bases. The DNA matches TRBJ2-7 better at its end, which makes the J call doubtful. Germline CDR1 SGHAT, CDR2 FQNNGV. The CDR3 length is 13 residues. The CDR3 bases are TGTGCCAGCACGCGGGGGACCCGGGACGAGCAGTACTTC. Residues: CASTRGTRDEQYF.

V usage is TRBV7-9 and J usage is TRBJ1-2; 7 positions agree with TRBD1. V dropped 6 bases and J dropped 2; count of bases not matched to a gene: 6. The germline CDR1 and CDR2 sequences are SEHNR and FQNEAQ (reference sequence). The CDR3 totals 14 residues. The CDR3 protein is CASSPGTANYGYTF. The DNA of the CDR3 is TGTGCCAGCAGTCCCGGGACAGCCAACTATGGCTACACCTTC.

This chain connects TRBV5-4 to TRBJ2-5; maybe TRBD1 (6 bases). Germline loops: CDR1 SGHNT, CDR2 YYREEE (reference sequence). The CDR3 extends over 14 amino acids. V dropped 4 bases and J dropped 2 bases, with 12 bases sitting between them. The CDR3 spells CASSQTGLQETQYF. In nucleotides, the CDR3 is TGTGCCAGCAGCCAAACAGGGTTACAAGAGACCCAGTACTTC.

The chain is built from TRBV7-9 and TRBJ2-7; D remains unclear. The V gene's germline CDR1 is SEHNR and CDR2 FQNEAQ (reference sequence). The CDR3 extends over 12 amino acids. The ends were cut back, 4 bases at V and 6 bases at J, with 10 bases in the middle. The CDR3 loop is CASSSAMSEQYF. The CDR3 coding sequence is TGTGCCAGCAGCTCCGCCATGTCCGAGCAGTACTTC.

V gene TRBV6-5 combines with J gene TRBJ2-6, with D possibly TRBD1 on 5 matching bases. The germline V gene encodes CDR1 MNHEY and CDR2 SVGAGI. Deletions cut 2 bases from V and 0 bases from J, with 8 bases between. The CDR3 consists of 16 residues. This CDR3 reads CASSYAGLSGANVLTF. In nucleotides, the CDR3 is TGTGCCAGCAGTTACGCAGGGCTCTCTGGGGCCAACGTCCTGACTTTC.

This sequence joins TRBV6-8 and TRBJ1-2; no clear D. In germline, CDR1 is MNHGY, CDR2 SAAAGT. With 0 bases removed from V and 4 bases from J, the gap between germline ends came to 15 bases. The length of the CDR3 is 16 residues. The CDR3 sequence: CASSYSELAWAYGYTF. The CDR3 nucleotides read TGTGCCAGCAGTTACTCAGAGCTGGCCTGGGCCTATGGCTACACCTTC.

V gene TRBV18 combines with J gene TRBJ1-2, with a weak D call TRBD1 (6 bases). Trimming stripped 3 bases from V and 4 bases from J, with 12 bases between. CDR1 is KGHSH and CDR2 is LQKENI in the germline V gene. The CDR3 is 14 residues long. CDR3 protein: CASSPAGDFYGYTF. For the CDR3, the DNA is TGTGCCAGCTCACCTGCAGGGGATTTCTATGGCTACACCTTC. Variable domain in full (rest from reference TRBV18 and TRBJ1-2): NAGVMQNPRHLVRRRGQEARLRCSPMKGHSHVYWYRQLPEEGLKFMVYLQKENIIDESGMPKERFSAEFPKEGPSILRIQQVVRGDSAAYFCASSPAGDFYGYTFGSGTRLTVV.

The count of this clone is one. The chain recombines TRBV30 with TRBJ1-5; TRBD1 is a possible D gene (6 bases). V was clipped by 0 bases and J by 4 bases, with 10 bases between them. The CDR3 length is 14 residues. Germline V gene data show CDR1 as GTSNPN and CDR2 as SVGIG (reference sequence). For the CDR3, the DNA is TGTGCCTGGAGTGTCGGGACAACTAATCAGCCCCAGCATTTT. Translation gives CAWSVGTTNQPQHF.

The chain recombines TRBV18 with TRBJ2-6; D unclear. The ends were cut back, 3 bases at V and 0 bases at J, with 15 bases in the middle. The CDR3 has 18 amino acids. The germline V gene encodes CDR1 KGHSH and CDR2 LQKENI. The CDR3 bases are TGTGCCAGCTCACCCGGGCTGCCACTCTCCTCTGGGGCCAACGTCCTGACTTTC. Encoded protein: CASSPGLPLSSGANVLTF. Complete variable domain (other parts from reference TRBV18 and TRBJ2-6): NAGVMQNPRHLVRRRGQEARLRCSPMKGHSHVYWYRQLPEEGLKFMVYLQKENIIDESGMPKERFSAEFPKEGPSILRIQQVVRGDSAAYFCASSPGLPLSSGANVLTFGAGSRLTVL.

V usage is TRBV5-1 and J usage is TRBJ2-5; the D gene is possibly TRBD2 (6 bases). The DNA end is a closer match to TRBJ2-7, so the J assignment may be wrong. CDR1 and CDR2 (germline): SGHRS, YFSETQ. This CDR3 spans 13 amino acids. The DNA of the CDR3 is TGCGCCAGCAGCTTGGGGACTATCTACGAGCAGTACTTC. This sequence encodes CASSLGTIYEQYF.

V is TRBV18 and J is TRBJ2-3; no firm D call. CDR3 length: 15 amino acids. In germline, CDR1 is KGHSH, CDR2 LQKENI. Trimming pared 2 bases from V and 0 bases from J, leaving 9 bases between. CDR3 sequence: CASSPNADSTDTQYF. In DNA, the CDR3 is TGTGCCAGCTCACCAAACGCGGATAGCACAGATACGCAGTATTTT.

In regard to this clone: The junction does not match germline at one end; this may be a read error. The genes are TRBV27 and TRBJ1-2; 8 nucleotides line up with TRBD1. The CDR3 contains 17 residues. The germline V gene has CDR1 MNHEY and CDR2 SMNVEV (reference sequence). Here the CDR3 DNA reads TGCGCCATCAGTCCTCGGACAGGGTTGCCGGGGAGTAACAGCTACACCTTC. Amino acid sequence: CAISPRTGLPGSNSYTF.

This clone was detected only a few times. The chain carries TRBV6-1 and TRBJ1-2; D is ambiguous. Trimming shortened V by 4 bases and J by 2 bases, and 11 bases separated the two germline ends. The CDR3 totals 14 residues. CDR1 MNHNS and CDR2 SASEGT come from the germline V gene. The CDR3 is CASSGDPGNYGYTF. CDR3 bases: TGTGCCAGCAGTGGGGATCCGGGGAACTATGGCTACACCTTC.

This CDR3 is CASSLNRDRGSPLHF. DNA for the CDR3: TGTGCCAGCAGTTTAAACCGGGACAGGGGCTCACCCCTCCACTTT. The genes are TRBV27 and TRBJ1-6, with 10 bases identical to TRBD1. Trimming cost V 2 bases and J 10 bases; bases outside gene matches: 5. The CDR3 consists of 15 residues. The germline gives CDR1 MNHEY, CDR2 SMNVEV (reference sequence).

V gene TRBV7-9 combines with J gene TRBJ2-3; TRBD1 aligns across 7 bases. Looked up from germline, CDR1 is SEHNR and CDR2 is FQNEAQ (reference sequence). With V trimmed by 1 base and J by 8 bases, 3 bases remained unmatched. This CDR3 contains 13 residues. For the CDR3, the DNA is TGTGCCAGCAGCTTAGAGGGGGCGGTTACGCAGTATTTT. Translated: CASSLEGAVTQYF.

The chain employs TRBV18 and TRBJ2-3; D perhaps matches TRBD2 (6 bases). The germline V gene has CDR1 KGHSH and CDR2 LQKENI. The CDR3 spans 12 residues. V lost 8 bases to trimming and J lost 3 bases, with 9 bases between them. The CDR3 bases are TGTGCCAGCCGGAGGGAAACAGATACGCAGTATTTT. This sequence encodes CASRRETDTQYF.

Only a few counts were recorded for this clone. This chain connects TRBV18 to TRBJ1-6; TRBD1 might be the D (5 bases). This CDR3 is 16 amino acids long. Germline CDR1 and CDR2: KGHSH and LQKENI. Deletions cut 6 bases from V and 1 base from J, with 13 bases between. CDR3: CASSPSGGSYNSPLHF. The CDR3 bases are TGTGCCAGCTCCCCCTCGGGGGGGTCCTATAATTCACCCCTCCACTTT.

The gene calls are TRBV5-1 and TRBJ2-1; D is undetermined. V lost 0 bases and J 5 bases, leaving 0 bases between the germline ends. The germline V gene has CDR1 SGHRS and CDR2 YFSETQ. The CDR3 contains 11 residues. CDR3 sequence: CASSLDNEQFF. The DNA for the CDR3 is TGCGCCAGCAGCTTGGACAATGAGCAGTTCTTC.